Ten or more counts support the clone carrying this T cell receptor (beta chain). Its matching antigen is unknown. TCRdb redid the calling of the 5' RACE reads with MiXCR, one entry per CDR3 protein. Of about 20,000 distinct CDR3 sequences in the sample, more than 2% were seen once. This record belongs to a study of beta chain bispecific antibodies for T cell cancers. Points from the study as a whole: Most targeted TRBV signal came from the leukemia cell line cells, not normal T cells. After anti-TRBV12 rather than anti-CD19 exposure, TRBV12-3 made up roughly 99% less of total TRBV signal.

Expansion lasted 2 to 3 days, with either anti-CD3 antibody OKT3 or CD3/CD28 beads. CDR3 size: 13 residues. V lost 0 bases and J 5 bases, leaving 5 bases between the germline ends. Per the germline V gene, CDR1 is SGHRS and CDR2 is YFSETQ. The V call is TRBV5-1, the J call TRBJ2-2; D unresolved. This TCR was recovered from a human donor in good health. Some clones in this sample may be carry-over from other donors' samples. The sequencing used healthy donor T cells cultured with leukemia cells, collected from a culture containing a bispecific antibody targeting TCR Vbeta12. The CDR3 sequence: CASSLESTGELFF. The CDR3 DNA sequence: TGCGCCAGCAGCTTGGAAAGTACCGGGGAGCTGTTTTTT.